Listed here are 11 T cell receptor beta chains from one sample, sequenced in a study of CD8 T cells in ankylosing spondylitis. TCRdb independently ran MiXCR on the 5' RACE reads; one entry per CDR3 protein. The sample contains some 130,000 distinct CDR3 sequences, about 10% of which appear only once. Sequenced input: blood, either unsorted or a sorted T cell fraction (not recorded which). These receptor sequences come from a female donor with ankylosing spondylitis or in good health (not recorded which).

This clonotype was counted a few times. The chain joins TRBV20-1 to TRBJ2-3, with no clear D. The V end lost 4 bases, the J end lost 6 bases, and 8 bases lay between the germline ends. Per germline, CDR1 DFQATT and CDR2 SNEGSKA (reference sequence). The CDR3 covers 11 residues. The CDR3 loop reads CSATSEDTQYF. The DNA for the CDR3 is TGCAGTGCTACTTCGGAGGATACGCAGTATTTT.

This clonotype was recorded at least ten times. This chain links TRBV29-1 with TRBJ2-4; D is unclear. This CDR3 region has 14 residues. Germline V gives CDR1 SQVTM, CDR2 ANQGSEA. V lost 1 base and J lost 2, with 9 bases in between. CDR3 in amino acids: CSVEGGSTKNIQYF. In nucleotides, the CDR3 is TGCAGCGTTGAAGGAGGTTCAACCAAAAACATTCAGTACTTC.

This clonotype occurred many times. J is TRBJ1-3 and V is TRBV19; a weak D match, TRBD1 (6 bases). Germline V lookup: CDR1 LNHDA, CDR2 SQIVND (reference sequence). V lost 8 bases to trimming and J lost 1 base, with 18 bases between them. The CDR3 extends over 16 amino acids. The CDR3 nucleotides read TGTGCCAGTGGGGAGACAGGAGACCCTTCTGGAAACACCATATATTTT. It specifies CASGETGDPSGNTIYF. Supplemented by reference TRBV19 and TRBJ1-3, the full variable domain reads DGGITQSPKYLFRKEGQNVTLSCEQNLNHDAMYWYRQDPGQGLRLIYYSQIVNDFQKGDIAEGYSVSREKKESFPLTVTSAQKNPTAFYLCASGETGDPSGNTIYFGEGSWLTVV.

This clonotype appeared a few times. V gene TRBV11-2 combines with J gene TRBJ1-1, with D possibly TRBD1 on 5 matching bases. Germline loops: CDR1 SGHAT, CDR2 FQNNGV. V gave up 6 bases and J gave up 0 bases, with 20 bases separating them. The CDR3 is made up of 17 amino acids. CDR3 DNA: TGTGCCAGCAGACCAGGGATGTCGGGCAGGGTGAACACTGAAGCTTTCTTT. As protein: CASRPGMSGRVNTEAFF.

This clonotype was observed at least ten times. V is TRBV2 and J is TRBJ2-1; possible D gene TRBD1, 6 bases. The germline CDR1 and CDR2 sequences are SNHLY and FYNNEI. V lost 8 bases to trimming and J lost 2 bases, with 13 bases between them. This CDR3 is 14 amino acids long. CDR3 nucleotide sequence: TGTGCCAGCTTACAGGGTTACGCCTACAATGAGCAGTTCTTC. Translation gives CASLQGYAYNEQFF. The whole variable domain, remainder taken from reference TRBV2 and TRBJ2-1, is EPEVTQTPSHQVTQMGQEVILRCVPISNHLYFYWYRQILGQKVEFLVSFYNNEISEKSEIFDDQFSVERPDGSNFTLKIRSTKLEDSAMYFCASLQGYAYNEQFFGPGTRLTVL.

This clonotype was detected ten times or more. The rearrangement links TRBV30 to TRBJ1-1; possible D gene TRBD1, 5 bases. Trimming removed 2 bases from V and 10 bases from J, with 20 bases in between. This CDR3 is built from 14 residues. Germline V gives CDR1 GTSNPN, CDR2 SVGIG (reference sequence). CDR3 nucleotides: TGTGCCTGGAGTTCCCAACAGGCCCACGGCGGAGCTTTCTTT. Translated, it gives CAWSSQQAHGGAFF.

This clonotype has ten or more counts. This chain joins TRBV20-1 and TRBJ1-1; D remains ambiguous. The CDR3 has 13 amino acids. The germline V gene encodes CDR1 DFQATT and CDR2 SNEGSKA (reference sequence). Trimming removed 1 base from V and 5 bases from J, with 11 bases in between. In nucleotides, the CDR3 is TGCAGTGCTAGAGTAACCCTGGTGACTGAAGCTTTCTTT. This sequence encodes CSARVTLVTEAFF.

The table lists this clonotype with many counts. The V call is TRBV12-3 or TRBV12-4, the J call TRBJ1-1, with D hard to call. V shed 2 bases and J shed 4 bases, with 8 bases lying between them. The CDR3 length is 13 residues. The DNA for the CDR3 is TGTGCCAGCAGTTTACCCCGGGGCACTGAAGCTTTCTTT. This sequence encodes CASSLPRGTEAFF.

The chain couples TRBV9 to TRBJ2-1; 9 bases align to TRBD2. This CDR3 has 16 amino acids. The V and J ends lost 0 bases and 7 bases, in that order; junction bases with no gene match: 8. Per the germline V gene, CDR1 is SGDLS and CDR2 is YYNGEE. CDR3 DNA sequence: TGTGCCAGCAGCGTAGTTGGGCTAGCGGGGATAAATGAGCAGTTCTTC. This translates into CASSVVGLAGINEQFF.

The chain combines TRBV5-6 with TRBJ2-3, with 10 bases identical to TRBD2. The CDR3 is made up of 16 amino acids. The germline V gene encodes CDR1 SGHDT and CDR2 YYEEEE. After removal of 1 base from V and 2 bases from J, the junction contained 4 bases not matched to a gene. CDR3 bases: TGTGCCAGCAGCTTGTTGACTAGCGGGTTCACAGATACGCAGTATTTT. This translates into CASSLLTSGFTDTQYF.

This clonotype was picked up many times. V gene TRBV12-3 or TRBV12-4 combines with J gene TRBJ1-4; the D is unclear. V lost 6 bases, J lost 2 bases, and 13 bases lay in between. The CDR3 consists of 15 residues. The CDR3 nucleotides are TGTGCCAGCAGCAGACTACAGACGACTAATGAAAAACTGTTTTTT. Encoded protein: CASSRLQTTNEKLFF.